One sample yielded the 8 T cell receptor beta chains listed below, sequenced in a study of tissue T cells after allogeneic stem cell transplantation (dated by TCRdb to 2021 to 2024). Library prep was done by the immunoSEQ multiplex PCR assay. The table was pulled from immuneACCESS by TCRdb, which kept in-frame rearrangements only. Such tables lose some clones; where checked, under half of the loss comes from unresolved V genes, and the rest has no known cause. Here the sample has about 50,000 clones; roughly 75% occur a single time. The biggest ten clones account for about 0.77% of the sample. Sequencing was performed on sorted cells pooled from one or two spleens. The receptors stem from a pool of C57BL/6 mice in good health.

In the case of this clone: Genes here carry mouse names. The read finishes 1 residue shy of the CDR3 end, and the germline J gene is used to complete it. The rearrangement uses TRBV20 and TRBJ1-5, with D possibly TRBD1 on 6 matching bases. Trimming took 6 bases from V and 6 from J, leaving 9 bases between them. This CDR3 region has 11 residues. The germline V gene encodes CDR1 GFQATS and CDR2 STVNSAI. This CDR3 is CGAGTSQAPLF. CDR3 bases read: TGTGGTGCGGGGACAAGCCAGGCTCCGCTT.

For this clone: The listed genes are named as in mouse. The read terminates 1 residue before the CDR3 end, so the remaining end is supplied by the germline J gene. The chain carries TRBV29 and TRBJ2-7; D might be TRBD1 (6 bases). This CDR3 has 14 amino acids. Germline V gene lookup returns CDR1 MSHET and CDR2 SYDVDS. The V end was cut by 5 bases, the J end by 4 bases, with 15 bases between. The CDR3 protein is CASSLPGQQYEQYF. The DNA read from the CDR3 is TGTGCTAGCAGTCTCCCGGGACAACAATATGAACAGTAC.

In this sample, this clone turned up once. Genes and germline come from the mouse. The read stops 1 residue short of the end of the CDR3; the missing end is completed from the germline J gene. J is TRBJ1-3 and V is TRBV12-1; possibly TRBD1 for D (6 bases). The CDR3 runs to 14 residues. The germline CDR1 and CDR2 sequences are SGHSN and HYEKVE. The V end was cut by 2 bases, the J end by 0 bases, with 7 bases between. CDR3 DNA, as far as it was read: TGTGCCAGCTCTCGGACAGATTCTGGAAATACGCTCTAT. This codes for CASSRTDSGNTLY. The entire CDR3 sequence reads CASSRTDSGNTLYF.

As to this clone: Genes and germline come from the mouse. The read ends 1 residue early relative to the CDR3; the germline J gene fills the gap. This sequence joins TRBV4 and TRBJ2-4, with 10 bases fitting TRBD2. Looked up from germline, CDR1 is LGHDT and CDR2 is YNNKQL (reference sequence). The CDR3 runs 15 residues. The V segment lost 5 bases and the J segment 2 bases; nucleotides outside the gene matches: 4. The CDR3 bases that were read are TGTGCCAGCAGCCGGACTGGGGGCAATCAAAACACCTTGTAC. Its translation: CASSRTGGNQNTLY. The entire CDR3 sequence reads CASSRTGGNQNTLYF. The full variable domain, its missing parts supplied by reference TRBV4 and TRBJ2-4, is ETAVFQTPNYHVTQVGNEVSFNCKQTLGHDTMYWYKQDSKKLLKIMFSYNNKQLIVNETVPRRFSPQSSDKAHLNLRIKSVEPEDSAVYLCASSRTGGNQNTLYFGAGTRLSVL.

As for this clone: Gene names refer to mouse genes. The CDR3 is cut off 1 residue early in the read; its end comes from the germline J gene. The chain recombines TRBV19 with TRBJ1-1; D perhaps matches TRBD1 (6 bases). V was clipped by 3 bases and J by 5 bases, with 14 bases between them. CDR1 FNHDT and CDR2 SITEND come from the germline V gene (reference sequence). The length of the CDR3 is 14 residues. The CDR3 sequence: CASSTPGERTEVFF. The DNA read from the CDR3 is TGTGCCAGCAGTACCCCAGGGGAACGGACAGAAGTCTTC.

Regarding this clone: The gene names here belong to mouse. The read ends 1 residue before the CDR3 terminus; that terminus is restored from the germline J gene. V usage is TRBV1 and J usage is TRBJ1-1, with TRBD1 as a possible D gene (5 bases). Deletions cut 0 bases from V and 7 bases from J, with 9 bases between. The germline CDR1 and CDR2 sequences are NSQYPW and LRSPGD (reference sequence). This CDR3 comprises 13 residues. Here the CDR3 reads CTCSADPQGEVFF. Partial CDR3 DNA: TGCACCTGCAGTGCAGATCCGCAGGGAGAAGTCTTC. Based on the CDR3 plus reference TRBV1 and TRBJ1-1, the full variable domain is VTLLEQNPRWRLVPRGQAVNLRCILKNSQYPWMSWYQQDLQKQLQWLFTLRSPGDKEVKSLPGADYLATRVTDTELRLQVANMSQGRTLYCTCSADPQGEVFFGKGTRLTVV.

Turning to this clone: Genes and germline come from the mouse. The read terminates 1 residue ahead of where the CDR3 ends, so the germline J gene completes it. The V call is TRBV12-1, the J call TRBJ2-2; 8 bases are a match to TRBD2. CDR3 length: 17 residues. The germline V gene has CDR1 SGHSN and CDR2 HYEKVE. The ends lost 2 bases at V and 0 bases at J; junction bases unmatched: 7. This CDR3 is CASSPLTGGSNTGQLYF. Incomplete CDR3 DNA: TGTGCCAGCTCTCCCTTAACTGGGGGCTCAAACACCGGGCAGCTCTAC.

This clone was detected only a few times. Gene names refer to mouse genes. The DNA read from the CDR3 is TGTGGTGCTAGATGGGGGTCGTATGAACAGTAC. It codes for CGARWGSYEQY. The entire CDR3 protein is CGARWGSYEQYF. The chain recombines TRBV20 with TRBJ2-7; possibly TRBD2 for D (6 bases). Sequencing ends 1 residue short of the CDR3 end; the germline J gene provides the rest. V shed 3 bases and J shed 4 bases, with 10 bases lying between them. CDR1 and CDR2 from the germline V gene are GFQATS and STVNSAI. The CDR3 totals 12 residues.